This TCR beta chain stems from a study of T cells expressing NK-cell markers. Study at large: Sequencing of TCR beta repertoires drew on sorted CD3+CD56+NKG2C+, CD3+CD56+NKG2C- and CD3+CD56-NKG2C+ T cells.

As concerns this clonotype: Antigen unknown.

The germline CDR1 and CDR2 sequences are SGDLS and YYNGEE. The CDR3 loop spans 15 amino acids. Study results and limitations: About 1.0-7.5% of CD8+ T cells in six or seven donors belonged to dominant NKG2C+ clonotypes. Similarly, these clonotypes led the CD3+CD56-NKG2C+ fraction as well in a few donors.

For TCR beta, cDNA was produced by 5'RACE template switching with UMIs. TCRdb re-called the 5' RACE reads and shows each CDR3 protein once, DNA omitted. Its table lists more than 400,000 distinct CDR3 sequences. The receptor was derived from a woman aged 18 to 75 in good health. V gene TRBV9 combines with J gene TRBJ2-3. The sample taken for sequencing was blood T cells: a sorted CD56 or NKG2C T cell subset, CD4+ or CD8+ T cells, or bulk PBMC T cells (not recorded which). The CDR3 is CASSVLAGVTDTQYF.